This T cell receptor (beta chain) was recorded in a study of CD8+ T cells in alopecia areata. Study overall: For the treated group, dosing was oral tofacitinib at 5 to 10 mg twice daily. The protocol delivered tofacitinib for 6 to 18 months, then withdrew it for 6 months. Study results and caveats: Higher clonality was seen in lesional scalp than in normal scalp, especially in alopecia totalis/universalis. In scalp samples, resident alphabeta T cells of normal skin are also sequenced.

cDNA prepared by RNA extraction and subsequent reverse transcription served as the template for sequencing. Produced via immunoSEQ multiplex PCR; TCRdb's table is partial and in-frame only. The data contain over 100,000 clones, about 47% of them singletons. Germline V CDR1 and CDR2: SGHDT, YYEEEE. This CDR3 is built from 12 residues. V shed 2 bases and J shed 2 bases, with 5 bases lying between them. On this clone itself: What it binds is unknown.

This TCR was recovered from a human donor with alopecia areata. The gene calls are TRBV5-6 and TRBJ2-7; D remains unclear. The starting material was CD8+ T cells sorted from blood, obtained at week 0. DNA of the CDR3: TGTGCCAGCAGCTTCGCCGCCTACGAGCAGTACTTC. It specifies CASSFAAYEQYF.